The present T cell receptor beta chain was sequenced within a study of CD8 T cells in Susac syndrome. This clonotype showed up just once. A quantity of about 0.45 to 1 ug RNA underwent reverse transcription using random hexamers. A single record per CDR3 protein comes from TCRdb applying MiXCR to the immunoSEQ multiplex PCR reads. The table lists around 140,000 distinct CDR3 sequences, around 85% of them singletons, with roughly 0.48% in the top ten. The CDR3 consists of 16 residues. With 5 bases clipped from V and 4 bases from J, the junction kept 10 bases outside the gene matches. The TCR comes from a human donor with multiple sclerosis. This rearrangement joins TRBV12-3 or TRBV12-4 to TRBJ2-1; 8 bases fit TRBD1. The sample was CD8+ T cells from PBMCs. CDR3 region: CASSPNAGQVYNEQFF. CDR3 DNA: TGTGCCAGCAGTCCAAATGCGGGACAGGTGTACAATGAGCAGTTCTTC.